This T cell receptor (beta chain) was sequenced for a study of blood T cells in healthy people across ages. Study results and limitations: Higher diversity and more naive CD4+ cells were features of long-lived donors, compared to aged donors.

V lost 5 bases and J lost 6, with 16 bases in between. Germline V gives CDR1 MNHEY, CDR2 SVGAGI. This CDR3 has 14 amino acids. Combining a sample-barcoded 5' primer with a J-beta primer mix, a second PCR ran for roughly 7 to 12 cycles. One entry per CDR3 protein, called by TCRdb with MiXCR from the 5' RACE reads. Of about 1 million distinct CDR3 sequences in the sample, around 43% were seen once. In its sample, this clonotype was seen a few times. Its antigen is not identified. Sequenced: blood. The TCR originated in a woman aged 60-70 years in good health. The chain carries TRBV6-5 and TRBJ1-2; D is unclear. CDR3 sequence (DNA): TGTGCCAGCAGTAGGTCGAGAGGGTCAGATGGCTACACCTTC. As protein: CASSRSRGSDGYTF.